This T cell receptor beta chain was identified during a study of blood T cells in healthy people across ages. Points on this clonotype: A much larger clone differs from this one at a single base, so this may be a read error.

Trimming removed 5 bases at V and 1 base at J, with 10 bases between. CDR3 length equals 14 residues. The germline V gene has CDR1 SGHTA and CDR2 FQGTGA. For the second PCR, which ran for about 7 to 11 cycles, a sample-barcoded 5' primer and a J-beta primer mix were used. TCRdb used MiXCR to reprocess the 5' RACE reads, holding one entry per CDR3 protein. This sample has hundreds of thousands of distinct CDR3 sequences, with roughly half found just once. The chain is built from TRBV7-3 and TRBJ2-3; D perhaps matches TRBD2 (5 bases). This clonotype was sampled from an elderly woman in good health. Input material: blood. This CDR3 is CASSRRAGTDTQYF. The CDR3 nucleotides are TGTGCCAGCAGCCGACGAGCGGGCACAGATACGCAGTATTTT.